Sequencing of this TCR beta chain was carried out in a study of brain T cells in children with intractable seizures. Study outcomes and limitations: Clones missing pre-surgery may reflect undersampling of that blood sample.

TCRdb's copy holds only in-frame clones and misses some; the assay was immunoSEQ multiplex PCR. Among about 340,000 clones listed, approximately 93% were seen once. Regarding this clone: Its specificity is unknown.

Time point reported: blood from clinic visit 5 months post-surgery; TSC patient then seizure free. This clonotype was obtained from a boy under two years old with tuberous sclerosis and intractable seizures. The sequences come from peripheral blood, collected around 5 months after surgery.

As DNA, the CDR3 is TGTGCCAGCAGCCCGCTCCGGGACCCCGTTCCCCCCTCCTACAATGAGCAGTTCTTC. This encodes CASSPLRDPVPPSYNEQFF. This chain connects TRBV11-2 to TRBJ2-1; D might be TRBD1 or TRBD2, each matching 5 bases. The CDR3 runs to 19 residues. Germline CDR1 SGHAT, CDR2 FQNNGV. V was pared by 5 bases and J by 0 bases, with 23 bases between.